One and the same sample provided the 8 T cell receptor beta chains below, sequenced in a study of vaccination and CD4 T cells after COVID-19. The treatment is: 10-day PBMC culture with coronavirus spike peptide pools or control peptides (ViraFEST assay). For these TCRs, the target antigens are not known. Cultured CD4+ T cell DNA was sequenced using the Oncomine TCR Beta short-read assay. TCRdb called the PCR reads again in MiXCR, with one record for every CDR3 protein. The sample shows roughly 16,000 distinct CDR3 sequences, 52% of them seen only once. Input material: CD4+ T cells from blood, cultured in vitro. The receptors derive from a human donor who had recovered from COVID-19.

J is TRBJ1-5 and V is TRBV2, with TRBD1 matching over 11 bases. V shed 4 bases and J 7 bases; nucleotides not matched to a gene: 0. Germline-derived CDR1 and CDR2 are SNHLY and FYNNEI. CDR3 length: 13 residues. The chain's CDR3 is CASSGTGGQPQHF. CDR3 coding DNA: TGTGCCAGCAGTGGGACAGGGGGCCAGCCCCAGCATTTT.

The table lists this clonotype with a few counts. The chain has TRBV19 and TRBJ1-2, with 8 bases lining up with TRBD1. The J segment lost 6 bases and the V segment lost 11 bases, leaving 5 bases of the junction unmatched. The CDR3 is 11 residues long. The germline V gene encodes CDR1 LNHDA and CDR2 SQIVND (reference sequence). The CDR3 DNA is TGTGCCTCAGGGGGCTCGCATGGCTACACCTTC. This codes for CASGGSHGYTF.

This clonotype showed up just a few times. This chain connects TRBV7-2 to TRBJ1-1; no clear D. CDR1 is SGHTA and CDR2 is FQGNSA in the germline V gene. Trimming removed 6 bases at V and 0 bases at J, with 11 bases between. The CDR3 spans 14 residues. This CDR3 is CASRWTPLNTEAFF. CDR3 DNA sequence: TGTGCCAGCAGGTGGACTCCCCTGAACACTGAAGCTTTCTTT.

V gene TRBV7-8 combines with J gene TRBJ1-1, with a weak D call TRBD1 (5 bases). V lost 1 base to trimming and J lost 7 bases, with 16 bases between them. The CDR3 loop spans 15 amino acids. The germline CDR1 and CDR2 sequences are SGHVS and FQNEAQ. The CDR3: CASSLDSREQFEAFF. In DNA, the CDR3 is TGTGCCAGCAGCTTAGACTCCAGGGAGCAGTTTGAAGCTTTCTTT.

The chain recombines TRBV7-3 with TRBJ2-2, with 14 bases matching TRBD2. CDR1 and CDR2 (germline): SGHTA, FQGTGA. There are 16 residues in the CDR3. Unmatched junction bases numbered 3, after V lost 5 bases and J lost 4 bases. The DNA for the CDR3 is TGTGCCAGCAGCGTTGGGACTAGCGGGAGCACCGGGGAGCTGTTTTTT. Its protein product is CASSVGTSGSTGELFF.

This clonotype was found a few times. The chain recombines TRBV19 with TRBJ1-1; D remains ambiguous. Germline values: CDR1 LNHDA, CDR2 SQIVND (reference sequence). With 3 bases removed from V and 0 bases from J, the gap between germline ends came to 5 bases. The CDR3 is made up of 13 amino acids. CDR3 region: CASSIRVNTEAFF. The CDR3 region has the DNA TGTGCCAGTAGTATTAGAGTGAACACTGAAGCTTTCTTT. The whole variable domain, filled in from reference TRBV19 and TRBJ1-1, reads DGGITQSPKYLFRKEGQNVTLSCEQNLNHDAMYWYRQDPGQGLRLIYYSQIVNDFQKGDIAEGYSVSREKKESFPLTVTSAQKNPTAFYLCASSIRVNTEAFFGQGTRLTVV.

The genes are TRBV20-1 and TRBJ2-3, with D possibly TRBD1 on 5 matching bases. V lost 0 bases and J 3 bases, leaving 10 bases between the germline ends. CDR1 is DFQATT and CDR2 is SNEGSKA in the germline V gene (reference sequence). The CDR3 totals 14 residues. CDR3 residues: CSARDIQGTDTQYF. The CDR3 DNA reads TGCAGTGCTAGAGATATCCAGGGAACAGATACGCAGTATTTT.

This chain connects TRBV19 to TRBJ2-1; 10 bases are a match to TRBD2. V lost 4 bases and J lost 0; bases outside the gene matches: 6. The CDR3 is 17 residues long. CDR1 LNHDA and CDR2 SQIVND come from the germline V gene (reference sequence). The CDR3 spells CASSSWTSGLSYNEQFF. CDR3 bases: TGTGCCAGTAGTAGCTGGACTAGCGGACTCTCCTACAATGAGCAGTTCTTC.